Described below is a single TCR beta chain sequence and its context. Its antigen is as yet unknown. Use of 60 Vbeta and 13 Jbeta primers characterized the PCR. Here immunoSEQ multiplex PCR was the method, and the copy in TCRdb shows in-frame clones only, minus some. The sample shows roughly 290,000 clones, about 80% of them seen only once. This entry belongs to a study of cytomegalovirus exposure and HLA in healthy donors. Study results and limitations: In a later analysis, parvovirus B19, influenza, CMV and Epstein-Barr virus appeared linked to several top co-occurrence clusters.

CDR3 size: 14 residues. V shed 2 bases and J shed 4 bases, with 13 bases lying between them. The germline V gene encodes CDR1 SGHKS and CDR2 YYEKEE (reference sequence). The TCR comes from a girl aged 2-15 years in good health and CMV-seronegative. Sequences were obtained from PBMCs. This sequence joins TRBV5-5 and TRBJ2-7; D gene ambiguous. DNA of the CDR3: TGTGCCAGCAGCTTTCGGCGCAGGAAGTACGAGCAGTACTTC. Protein: CASSFRRRKYEQYF.